One and the same sample provided the 7 T cell receptor beta chains below, sequenced in a study of T cell responses to AZD1222 COVID-19 vaccine. The method was immunoSEQ multiplex PCR; TCRdb's version includes in-frame clones alone and lacks a portion of them. This sample has about 120,000 clones; about 90% occur once, and the top ten carry roughly 1.4%. Sequenced here: peripheral blood, sampled 28 days after the second AZD1222 dose. These TCRs come from an adult who received the AZD1222 COVID-19 vaccine.

On this clone itself: Distinct nucleotide sequences in the sample also encode this CDR3. The rearrangement links TRBV27 to TRBJ2-3; 9 bases map to TRBD1. The CDR3 extends over 15 amino acids. Germline V lookup: CDR1 MNHEY, CDR2 SMNVEV (reference sequence). Germline trimming cut 6 bases from V and 3 bases from J; bases unmatched to any gene: 7. CDR3 residues: CASSLQGAGTDTQYF. The CDR3 coding sequence is TGTGCCAGCAGCTTACAGGGGGCCGGTACAGATACGCAGTATTTT.

CDR3 in DNA: TGCAGCGTTGCTCGACCTCCCCGGAATGAGCAGTTCTTC. It codes for CSVARPPRNEQFF. The gene calls are TRBV29-1 and TRBJ2-1; no clear D. The V end lost 4 bases, the J end lost 7 bases, and 14 bases lay between the germline ends. Germline assignment: CDR1 SQVTM and CDR2 ANQGSEA. CDR3 size: 13 residues.

The rearrangement uses TRBV18 and TRBJ2-1; 11 bases are a match to TRBD2. This CDR3 has 17 residues. V dropped 3 bases and J dropped 4; count of bases not matched to a gene: 8. The germline V gene has CDR1 KGHSH and CDR2 LQKENI. CDR3 DNA: TGTGCCAGCTCACCTCGGACTAGCGGGTGGGATTACAATGAGCAGTTCTTC. Translation: CASSPRTSGWDYNEQFF.

The chain has TRBV7-3 and TRBJ2-5; possible D gene TRBD2, 7 bases. V was pared by 2 bases and J by 5 bases, with 21 bases between. Per the germline V gene, CDR1 is SGHTA and CDR2 is FQGTGA. This CDR3 region has 17 residues. The CDR3 sequence is CASSLARGTRGGETQYF. CDR3 coding DNA: TGTGCCAGCAGCTTAGCACGAGGAACCCGCGGGGGCGAGACCCAGTACTTC.

The chain carries TRBV6-5 and TRBJ2-7, with 9 bases identical to TRBD1. J lost 3 bases, V lost 7 bases, and 7 bases had no gene match. In germline, CDR1 is MNHEY, CDR2 SVGAGI. The CDR3 has 14 amino acids. The chain's CDR3 is CASTTGTGSYEQYF. CDR3 sequence (DNA): TGTGCCAGCACCACCGGGACAGGGAGCTACGAGCAGTACTTC.

The V and J genes are TRBV9 and TRBJ1-4; 7 bases line up with TRBD1. CDR3 size: 15 residues. Germline-derived CDR1 and CDR2 are SGDLS and YYNGEE. With V trimmed by 0 bases and J by 6 bases, 5 bases remained unmatched. The CDR3 DNA is TGTGCCAGCAGCGTAGTGGAGGGGGCGGATGAAAAACTGTTTTTT. It encodes CASSVVEGADEKLFF.

The rearrangement links TRBV2 to TRBJ2-7; 8 bases map to TRBD2. The CDR3 is made up of 17 amino acids. V dropped 3 bases and J dropped 2; count of bases not matched to a gene: 12. Germline values: CDR1 SNHLY, CDR2 FYNNEI. In DNA, the CDR3 is TGTGCCAGCAGTGAGGGGGATCGACTAGCGTTTACCTACGAGCAGTACTTC. Its translation is CASSEGDRLAFTYEQYF.